This T cell receptor (beta chain) was captured in a study of T cell clones after liver transplantation. Study-level background: Blood was drawn pre-transplant, before withdrawal, and after full or failed withdrawal. Study observations and caveats: A larger donor-reactive than third-party decline suggested partial antigen-specific deletion.

With respect to this clone: Its antigen is unknown.

The table came from immunoSEQ multiplex PCR; TCRdb's copy has only in-frame clones and leaves some out. This sample carries some 20,000 clones, 80% to 90% of them seen once, and the ten largest clones take 10% to 15%. CDR1 and CDR2 (germline): MNHEY, SMNVEV (reference sequence). The CDR3 length is 15 residues. The ends were cut back, 6 bases at V and 2 bases at J, with 17 bases in the middle. This material consisted of CD8+ T cells from blood, taken before liver transplant. The sequence came from a human donor who received a liver transplant. J is TRBJ2-7 and V is TRBV27; D may correspond to TRBD1 or TRBD2 (5 bases each). The CDR3 sequence: CASSPPAGTPYEQYF. For the CDR3, the DNA is TGTGCCAGCAGCCCTCCAGCAGGGACCCCCTACGAGCAGTACTTC.